This entry is about one TCR beta chain. The antigen remains undetermined. The data were taken from a study of immune evolution from preneoplasia to lung adenocarcinoma. On the study more broadly: HLA loss of heterozygosity: about 7% AIS, approximately 15% MIA, over 25% ADC, none AAH. Whole-study results and caveats: Highest clonality occurred in KRAS-mutant, not EGFR-mutant or double wild-type, nodules. Clonality was highest in normal lung, lower in later-stage lesions apparently.

Clones were read by immunoSEQ multiplex PCR, and TCRdb kept only the in-frame ones, dropping some. This sample has over 30,000 clones; 65% to 75% occur once, and the top ten carry around 6.3%. Per the germline V gene, CDR1 is SGHRS and CDR2 is YFSETQ. V lost 7 bases and J lost 0, with 17 bases in between. This CDR3 comprises 16 residues. This rearrangement joins TRBV5-1 to TRBJ1-5; TRBD1 might be the D (6 bases). Sequencing input: FFPE invasive lung adenocarcinoma tissue. This receptor was taken from a person aged 55 to 70 with lung adenocarcinoma. The CDR3 DNA sequence: TGCGCCAGCCCTCCGTGCGGACAGAATAGCAATCAGCCCCAGCATTTT. Its translation is CASPPCGQNSNQPQHF.